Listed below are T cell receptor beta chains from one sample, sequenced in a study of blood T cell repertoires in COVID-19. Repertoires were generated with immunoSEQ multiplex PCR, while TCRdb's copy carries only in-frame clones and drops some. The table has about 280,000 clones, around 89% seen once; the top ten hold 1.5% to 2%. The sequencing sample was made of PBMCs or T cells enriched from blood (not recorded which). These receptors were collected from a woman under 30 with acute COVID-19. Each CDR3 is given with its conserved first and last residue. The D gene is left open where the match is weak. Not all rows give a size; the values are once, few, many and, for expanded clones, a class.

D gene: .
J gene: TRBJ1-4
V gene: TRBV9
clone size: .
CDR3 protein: CASSVGGGNEKLFF
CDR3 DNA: TGTGCCAGCAGCGTAGGGGGAGGTAATGAAAAACTGTTTTTT

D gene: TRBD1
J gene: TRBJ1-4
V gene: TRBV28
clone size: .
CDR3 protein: CASSLYAQGSVGGEKLFF
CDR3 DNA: TGTGCCAGCAGTTTATATGCACAGGGGTCTGTTGGGGGTGAAAAACTGTTTTTT

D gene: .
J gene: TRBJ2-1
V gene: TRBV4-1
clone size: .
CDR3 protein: CASSQEQGQRGNEQFF
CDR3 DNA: TGCGCCAGCAGCCAAGAGCAAGGACAGCGAGGCAATGAGCAGTTCTTC

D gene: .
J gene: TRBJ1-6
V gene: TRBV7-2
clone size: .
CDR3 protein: CASSPTGANSPLHF
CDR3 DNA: TGTGCCAGCAGCCCCACAGGAGCTAATTCACCCCTCCACTTT

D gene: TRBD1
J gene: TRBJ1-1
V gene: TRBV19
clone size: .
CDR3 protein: CASTSTGLSEAFF
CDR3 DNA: TGTGCCAGTACCTCGACAGGGTTATCTGAAGCTTTCTTT

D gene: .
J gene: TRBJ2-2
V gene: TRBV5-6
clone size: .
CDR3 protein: CASSYDTTGELFF
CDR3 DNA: TGTGCCAGCAGTTATGACACCACCGGGGAGCTGTTTTTT

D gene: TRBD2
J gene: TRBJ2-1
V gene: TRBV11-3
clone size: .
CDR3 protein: CASSLTPLAGGGVIGEQFF
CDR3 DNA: TGTGCCAGCAGCTTAACCCCCCTGGCGGGAGGGGGAGTAATTGGTGAGCAGTTCTTC

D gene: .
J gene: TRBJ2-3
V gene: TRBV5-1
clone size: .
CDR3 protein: CASREWSGANTDTQYF
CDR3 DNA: TGCGCCAGCAGAGAATGGAGCGGAGCCAACACAGATACGCAGTATTTT

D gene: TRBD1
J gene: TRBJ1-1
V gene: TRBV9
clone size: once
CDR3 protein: CASSVDYRGGFTEAFF
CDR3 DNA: TGTGCCAGCAGCGTAGATTACAGGGGGGGATTCACTGAAGCTTTCTTT

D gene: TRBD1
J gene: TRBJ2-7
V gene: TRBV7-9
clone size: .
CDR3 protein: CASRGRDRGVDEQYF
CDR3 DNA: TGTGCCAGCAGAGGTCGTGACAGGGGAGTCGACGAGCAGTACTTC

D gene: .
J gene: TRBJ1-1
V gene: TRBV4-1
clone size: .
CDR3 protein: CASSQSGVGKMNTEAFF
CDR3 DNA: TGCGCCAGCAGCCAATCAGGTGTGGGTAAAATGAACACTGAAGCTTTCTTT

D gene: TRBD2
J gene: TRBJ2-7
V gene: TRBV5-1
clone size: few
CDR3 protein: CASSPRTSAYEQYF
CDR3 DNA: TGCGCCAGCAGCCCTAGGACTAGCGCCTACGAGCAGTACTTC

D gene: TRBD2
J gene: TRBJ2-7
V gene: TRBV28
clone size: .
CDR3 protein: CASKDIGTSGRSEQYF
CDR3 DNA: TGTGCCAGCAAAGACATTGGGACTAGCGGGAGATCCGAGCAGTACTTC

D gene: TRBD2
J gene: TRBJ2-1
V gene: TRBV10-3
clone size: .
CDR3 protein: CAISDAGGPRNEQFF
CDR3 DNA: TGTGCCATCAGTGACGCGGGAGGGCCCCGCAATGAGCAGTTCTTC

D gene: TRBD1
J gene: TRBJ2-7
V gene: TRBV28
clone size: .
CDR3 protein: CASRGGPTGTYEQYF
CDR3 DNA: TGTGCCAGCAGGGGTGGACCGACAGGGACCTACGAGCAGTACTTC

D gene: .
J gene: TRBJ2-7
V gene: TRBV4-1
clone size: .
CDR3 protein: CASSQGGHGGYEQYF
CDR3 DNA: TGCGCCAGCAGCCAAGGGGGACACGGTGGCTACGAGCAGTACTTC

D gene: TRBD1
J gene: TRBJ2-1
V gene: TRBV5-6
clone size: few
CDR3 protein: CASSLLGTGGNEQFF
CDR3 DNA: TGTGCCAGCAGCTTGCTGGGGACAGGGGGCAATGAGCAGTTCTTC

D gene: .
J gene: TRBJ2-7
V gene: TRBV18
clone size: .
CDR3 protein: CASSPPGQRAYEQYF
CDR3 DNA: TGTGCCAGCTCACCGCCGGGACAGCGGGCCTACGAGCAGTACTTC

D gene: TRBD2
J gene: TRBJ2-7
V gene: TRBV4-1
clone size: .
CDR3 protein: CASSQDRGSGSRYEQYF
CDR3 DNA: TGCGCCAGCAGCCAAGATCGTGGTAGCGGGAGTAGGTACGAGCAGTACTTC

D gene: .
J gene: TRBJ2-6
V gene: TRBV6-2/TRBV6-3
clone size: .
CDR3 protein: CASSYYLRAHSGANVLTF
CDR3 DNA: TGTGCCAGCAGTTACTACTTGCGGGCCCACTCTGGGGCCAACGTCCTGACTTTC

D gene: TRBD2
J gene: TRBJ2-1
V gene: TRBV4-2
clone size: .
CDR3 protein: CASSQVWASGSPDEQFF
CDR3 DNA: TGTGCCAGCAGCCAAGTGTGGGCTAGCGGGAGCCCCGATGAGCAGTTCTTC

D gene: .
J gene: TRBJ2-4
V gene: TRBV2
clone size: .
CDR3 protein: CASAPHGAKNIQYF
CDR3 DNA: TGTGCCAGCGCCCCCCACGGGGCCAAAAACATTCAGTACTTC

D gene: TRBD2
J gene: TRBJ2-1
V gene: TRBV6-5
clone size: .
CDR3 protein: CAEREGNEQFF
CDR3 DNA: TGTGCCGAACGGGAGGGCAATGAGCAGTTCTTC

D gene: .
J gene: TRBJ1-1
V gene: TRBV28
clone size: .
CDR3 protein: CASSPSPGGTEAFF
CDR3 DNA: TGTGCCAGCAGTCCATCTCCGGGGGGCACTGAAGCTTTCTTT

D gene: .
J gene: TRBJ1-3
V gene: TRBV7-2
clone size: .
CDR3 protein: CASSTGAGNTIYF
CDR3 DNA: TGTGCCAGCAGCACCGGGGCTGGAAACACCATATATTTT

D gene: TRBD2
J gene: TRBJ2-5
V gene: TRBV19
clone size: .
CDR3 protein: CASSMGLAGAGETQYF
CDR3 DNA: TGTGCCAGTAGTATGGGACTAGCGGGAGCCGGCGAGACCCAGTACTTC

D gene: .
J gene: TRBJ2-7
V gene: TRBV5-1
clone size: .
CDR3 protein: CASTRQDSYEQYF
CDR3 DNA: TGCGCCAGCACCCGACAGGACTCCTACGAGCAGTACTTC

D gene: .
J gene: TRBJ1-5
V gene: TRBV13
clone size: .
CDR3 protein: CASSQGRGAYQPQHF
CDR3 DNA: TGTGCCAGCAGCCAAGGCCGGGGGGCGTATCAGCCCCAGCATTTT

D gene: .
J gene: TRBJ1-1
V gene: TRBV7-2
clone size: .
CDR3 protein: CASSLDSEAFF
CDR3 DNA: TGTGCCAGCAGCTTAGACAGTGAAGCTTTCTTT

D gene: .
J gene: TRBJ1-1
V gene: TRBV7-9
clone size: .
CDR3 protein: CASSLAGEDTEAFF
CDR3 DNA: TGTGCCAGCAGCTTAGCAGGGGAGGACACTGAAGCTTTCTTT

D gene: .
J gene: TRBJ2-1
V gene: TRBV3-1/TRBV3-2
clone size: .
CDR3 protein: CASSLSTLQGSYNEQFF
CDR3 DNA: TGTGCCAGCAGCCTTTCGACCCTACAGGGTTCCTACAATGAGCAGTTCTTC

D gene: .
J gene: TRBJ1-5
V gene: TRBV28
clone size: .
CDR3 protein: CASSIPQDYSNQPQHF
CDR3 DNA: TGTGCCAGCAGTATCCCACAGGATTATAGCAATCAGCCCCAGCATTTT

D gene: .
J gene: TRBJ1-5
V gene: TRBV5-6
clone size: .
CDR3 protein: CASSLAGQPQHF
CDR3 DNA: TGTGCCAGCAGCTTGGCCGGGCAGCCCCAGCATTTT

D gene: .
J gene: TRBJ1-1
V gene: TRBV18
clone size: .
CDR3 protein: CASSPLGGGSEAFF
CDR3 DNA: TGTGCCAGCTCACCACTCGGGGGTGGGTCGGAAGCTTTCTTT

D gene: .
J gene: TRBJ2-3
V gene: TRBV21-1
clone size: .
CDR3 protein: CASSKRAGVAVVFCIPGTDTQYF
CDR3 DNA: TGTGCCAGCAGCAAACGAGCGGGAGTGGCGGTTGTGTTTTGTATTCCAGGAACAGATACGCAGTATTTT

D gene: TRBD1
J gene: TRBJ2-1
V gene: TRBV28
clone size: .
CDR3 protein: CASSHRGQHNEQFF
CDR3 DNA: TGTGCCAGCAGTCACAGGGGACAACACAATGAGCAGTTCTTC

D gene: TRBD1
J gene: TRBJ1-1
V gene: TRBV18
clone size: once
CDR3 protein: CASSQAGTGPGTEAFF
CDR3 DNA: TGTGCCAGCTCACAAGCCGGGACAGGGCCCGGCACTGAAGCTTTCTTT

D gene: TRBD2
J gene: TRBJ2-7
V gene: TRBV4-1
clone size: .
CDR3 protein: CASSQRTSGSYEQYF
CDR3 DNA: TGCGCCAGCAGCCAAAGGACTAGCGGGTCTTACGAGCAGTACTTC

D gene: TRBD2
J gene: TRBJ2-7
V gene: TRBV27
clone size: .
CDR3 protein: CASSFKAGDLPYEQYF
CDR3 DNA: TGTGCCAGCAGTTTTAAGGCGGGGGATTTACCTTACGAGCAGTACTTC

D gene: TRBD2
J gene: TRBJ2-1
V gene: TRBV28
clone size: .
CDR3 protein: CASNLSGSDNEQFF
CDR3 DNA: TGTGCCAGCAATCTTAGCGGGAGTGACAATGAGCAGTTCTTC

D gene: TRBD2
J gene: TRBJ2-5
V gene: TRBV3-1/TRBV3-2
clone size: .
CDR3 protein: CASSPTGGETQYF
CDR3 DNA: TGTGCCAGCAGCCCTACGGGGGGGGAGACCCAGTACTTC

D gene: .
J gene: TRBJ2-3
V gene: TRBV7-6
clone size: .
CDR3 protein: CASSLSGETQYF
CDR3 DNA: TGTGCCAGCAGCTTGTCCGGGGAAACGCAGTATTTT

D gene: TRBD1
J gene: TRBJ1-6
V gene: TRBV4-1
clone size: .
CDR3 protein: CASSLEQGINSPLHF
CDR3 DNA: TGCGCCAGCAGCCTCGAACAGGGGATTAATTCACCCCTCCACTTT

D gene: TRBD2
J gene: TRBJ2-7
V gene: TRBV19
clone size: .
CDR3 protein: CASSPGLAGGRYYEQYF
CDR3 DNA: TGTGCCAGTAGTCCCGGGTTAGCGGGAGGCCGGTACTACGAGCAGTACTTC

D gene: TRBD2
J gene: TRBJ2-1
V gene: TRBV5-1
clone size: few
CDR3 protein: CASSSISGNNEQFF
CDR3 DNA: TGCGCCAGCAGCTCGATAAGCGGGAACAATGAGCAGTTCTTC

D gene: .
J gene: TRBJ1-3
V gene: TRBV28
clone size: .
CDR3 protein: CASSLLGESGNTIYF
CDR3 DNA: TGTGCCAGCAGTTTACTCGGGGAGTCTGGAAACACCATATATTTT

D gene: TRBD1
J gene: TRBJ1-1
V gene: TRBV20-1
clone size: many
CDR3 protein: CSASRRQGPEAFF
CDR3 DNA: TGCAGTGCTAGTAGACGACAGGGACCTGAAGCTTTCTTT

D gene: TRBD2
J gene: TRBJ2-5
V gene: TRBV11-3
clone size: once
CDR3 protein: CASSLGGGRAGETQYF
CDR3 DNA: TGTGCCAGCAGCTTAGGCGGCGGGAGGGCCGGAGAGACCCAGTACTTC

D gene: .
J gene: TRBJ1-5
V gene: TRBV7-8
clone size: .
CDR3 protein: CASSLEGRRQGLHQPQHF
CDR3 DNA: TGTGCCAGCAGCTTGGAGGGACGACGGCAAGGGCTTCACCAGCCCCAGCATTTT

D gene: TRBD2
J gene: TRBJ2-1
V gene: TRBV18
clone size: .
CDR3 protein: CASSKAGTSSYNEQFF
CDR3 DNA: TGTGCCAGCTCAAAAGCCGGGACTAGCTCCTACAATGAGCAGTTCTTC

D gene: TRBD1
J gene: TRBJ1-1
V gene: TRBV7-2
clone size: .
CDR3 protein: CASNHGQGAPGTEAFF
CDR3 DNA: TGTGCCAGCAACCACGGACAGGGGGCCCCGGGCACTGAAGCTTTCTTT

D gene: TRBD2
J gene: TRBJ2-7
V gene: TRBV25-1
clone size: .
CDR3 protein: CASSVSPNSGTSYEQYF
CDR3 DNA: TGTGCCAGCAGTGTTTCCCCAAATAGCGGGACTTCCTACGAGCAGTACTTC

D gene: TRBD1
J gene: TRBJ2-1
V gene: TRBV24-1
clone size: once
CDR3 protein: CATSSGQANNEQFF
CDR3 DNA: TGTGCCACCAGTTCGGGACAGGCGAACAATGAGCAGTTCTTC

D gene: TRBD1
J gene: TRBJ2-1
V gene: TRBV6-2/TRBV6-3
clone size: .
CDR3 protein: CASSQGDEQFF
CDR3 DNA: TGTGCCAGCAGCCAGGGGGATGAGCAGTTCTTC

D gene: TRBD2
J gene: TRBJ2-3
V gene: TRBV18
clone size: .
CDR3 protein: CASSPSLAGGLSTDTQYF
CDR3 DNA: TGTGCCAGCTCACCTTCGCTAGCGGGAGGGTTGAGCACAGATACGCAGTATTTT

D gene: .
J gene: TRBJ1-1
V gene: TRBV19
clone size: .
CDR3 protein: CASSLQIMNTEAFF
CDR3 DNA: TGTGCCAGTAGTTTACAGATTATGAACACTGAAGCTTTCTTT

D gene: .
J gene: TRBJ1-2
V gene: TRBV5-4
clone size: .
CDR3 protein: CASSLGQDGYTF
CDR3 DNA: TGTGCCAGCAGCTTGGGACAGGATGGCTACACCTTC